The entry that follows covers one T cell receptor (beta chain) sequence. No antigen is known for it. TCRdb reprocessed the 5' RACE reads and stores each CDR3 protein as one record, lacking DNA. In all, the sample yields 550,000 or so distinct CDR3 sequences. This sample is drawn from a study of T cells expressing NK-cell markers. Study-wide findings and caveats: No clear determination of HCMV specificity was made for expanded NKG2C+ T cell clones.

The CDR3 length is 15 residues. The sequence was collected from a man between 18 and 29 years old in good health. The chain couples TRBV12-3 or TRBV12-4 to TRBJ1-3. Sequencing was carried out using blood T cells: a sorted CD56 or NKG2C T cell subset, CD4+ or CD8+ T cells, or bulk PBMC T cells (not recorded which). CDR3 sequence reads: CASSLLPEAGNTIYF.